This T cell receptor (beta chain) was documented in a study of PD-1 blockade in classical Hodgkin lymphoma. General observations from the study: Newly diagnosed patients were reported to start with lower TCR diversity than healthy donors. Lower baseline TCR diversity marked trial partial responders and progressors.

Germline loops: CDR1 SGHVS, CDR2 FNYEAQ. This CDR3 spans 16 amino acids. Losses at the gene ends were 4 bases for V and 2 bases for J; bases not matched to a gene: 10. The method was immunoSEQ multiplex PCR; TCRdb's version includes in-frame clones alone and lacks a portion of them. The table has tens of thousands of clones, over 55% seen once. About this clone itself: Its antigen is not known.

Every patient relapsed after autologous stem cell transplantation, and brentuximab vedotin exposure varied. The chain employs TRBV7-6 and TRBJ1-2; the match to TRBD1 covers 7 bases. Sequenced material: peripheral blood mononuclear cells (PBMCs), taken at baseline. The source is a human donor with classical Hodgkin lymphoma. CDR3 protein: CASSSAGTATNYGYTF. For the CDR3, the DNA is TGTGCCAGCAGCTCTGCCGGGACAGCAACCAACTATGGCTACACCTTC.